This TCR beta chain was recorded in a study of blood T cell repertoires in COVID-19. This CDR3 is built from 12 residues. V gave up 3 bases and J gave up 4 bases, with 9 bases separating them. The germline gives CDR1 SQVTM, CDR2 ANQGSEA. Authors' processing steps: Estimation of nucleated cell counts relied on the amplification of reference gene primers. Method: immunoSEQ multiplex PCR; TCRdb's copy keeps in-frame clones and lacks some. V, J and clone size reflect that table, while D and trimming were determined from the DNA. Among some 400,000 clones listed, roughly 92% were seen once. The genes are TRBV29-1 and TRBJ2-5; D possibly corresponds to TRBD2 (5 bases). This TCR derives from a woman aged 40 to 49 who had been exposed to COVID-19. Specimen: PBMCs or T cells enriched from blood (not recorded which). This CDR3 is CSVDLAGETQYF. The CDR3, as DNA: TGCAGCGTTGATCTGGCGGGAGAGACCCAGTACTTC.